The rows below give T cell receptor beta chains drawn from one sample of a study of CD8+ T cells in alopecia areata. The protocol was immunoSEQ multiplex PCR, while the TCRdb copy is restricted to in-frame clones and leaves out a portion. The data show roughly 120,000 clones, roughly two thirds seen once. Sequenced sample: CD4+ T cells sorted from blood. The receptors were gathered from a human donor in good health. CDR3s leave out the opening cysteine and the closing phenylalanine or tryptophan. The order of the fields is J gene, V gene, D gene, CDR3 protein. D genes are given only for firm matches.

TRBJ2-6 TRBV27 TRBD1 ASNSRTGPTSGANVLT
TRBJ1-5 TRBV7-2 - ASSLGRGTSNQPQH
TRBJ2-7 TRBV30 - AWSVGGPYEQY
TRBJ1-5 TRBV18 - ASSPSDGYQPQH
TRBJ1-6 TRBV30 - AWSVRAGSDSPLH
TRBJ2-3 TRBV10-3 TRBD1 AISRGLGTDTQY
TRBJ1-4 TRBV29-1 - SVGVDVDEKLF
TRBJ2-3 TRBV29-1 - SVLWAGENTQY
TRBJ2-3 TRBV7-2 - ASSLSQKAQY
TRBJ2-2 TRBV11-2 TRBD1 ASSLGTGMARGTGELF
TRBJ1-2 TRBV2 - ASRTVGYT
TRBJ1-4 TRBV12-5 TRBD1 ASGLAGGREKLF
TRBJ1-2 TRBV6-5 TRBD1 ASSSGGAGPSSGYT
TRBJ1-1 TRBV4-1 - ASSQDAGGNTEAF
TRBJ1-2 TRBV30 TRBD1 AWSVDRGLAGGYT
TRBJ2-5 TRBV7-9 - ALGGLNGETQY
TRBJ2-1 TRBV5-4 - ASSPDGGPYNEQF
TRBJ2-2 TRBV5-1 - ASSTSGTPGAGELF
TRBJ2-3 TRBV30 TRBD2 AWSLAGGPGDTQY
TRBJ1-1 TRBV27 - ASTKGGARTEAF
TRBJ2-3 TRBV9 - ASSVGISSDTQY
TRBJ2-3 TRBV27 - ASSLSRGYFDTQY
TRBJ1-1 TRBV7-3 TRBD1 ASRADRATEAF
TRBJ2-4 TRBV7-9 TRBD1 ASSSTGGPSGIQY
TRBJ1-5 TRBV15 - ATSRAKGQSQPQH
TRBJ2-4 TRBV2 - ASSWDSAKNIQY